The rows below give T cell receptor beta chains drawn from one sample of a study of identical twins. Each CDR3 protein is one row after TCRdb ran MiXCR on the 5' RACE reads. The sample lists more than 200,000 distinct CDR3 sequences, over 8% occurring once. The sample consisted of memory (CD45RO+) T cells sorted from blood. The receptor set was obtained from a woman younger than 30 in good health. The CDR3 runs from the conserved cysteine through the conserved F or W. Fields, in order: clone size, V gene, J gene, D gene, CDR3 DNA, CDR3 protein. The D gene is left open where the match is weak. Expanded clones are given a class, and other clones once, few, many or no size at all.

clone_size: NA
v_call: TRBV20-1
j_call: TRBJ1-5
d_call: TRBD1
cdr3_nt: TGCAGTGCCGGGACAGGGGGTCAGCCCCAGCATTTT
cdr3_aa: CSAGTGGQPQHF

clone_size: NA
v_call: TRBV19
j_call: TRBJ1-2
d_call: NA
cdr3_nt: TGTGCCAGTATGACCCCGGGCGGTGGCTACACCTTC
cdr3_aa: CASMTPGGGYTF

clone_size: few
v_call: TRBV3-1
j_call: TRBJ1-1
d_call: NA
cdr3_nt: TGTGCCAGCAGCCTTCGGAGGGCGGGGGCTGGGAACACTGAAGCTTTCTTT
cdr3_aa: CASSLRRAGAGNTEAFF

clone_size: few
v_call: TRBV11-2
j_call: TRBJ2-1
d_call: NA
cdr3_nt: TGTGCCAGCAGCCCACTAGTAGGGTACAATGAGCAGTTCTTC
cdr3_aa: CASSPLVGYNEQFF

clone_size: many
v_call: TRBV4-3
j_call: TRBJ2-3
d_call: TRBD2
cdr3_nt: TGCGCCAGCAGCCAAGAGGGAATAGCGGGATACACAGATACGCAGTATTTT
cdr3_aa: CASSQEGIAGYTDTQYF

clone_size: NA
v_call: TRBV5-1
j_call: TRBJ1-2
d_call: NA
cdr3_nt: TGCGCCAGCAGCTCACTTGCTAACTATTGCTACACCTTC
cdr3_aa: CASSSLANYCYTF

clone_size: NA
v_call: TRBV12-3/TRBV12-4
j_call: TRBJ2-3
d_call: NA
cdr3_nt: TGTGCCAGCAGTGAATGGCTAGATTCGACAGATACGCAGTATTTT
cdr3_aa: CASSEWLDSTDTQYF

clone_size: many
v_call: TRBV7-2
j_call: TRBJ1-6
d_call: NA
cdr3_nt: TGTGCCAGCAGCTTAAGAGGGGTGGGTTCACCCCTCCACTTT
cdr3_aa: CASSLRGVGSPLHF

clone_size: few
v_call: TRBV20-1
j_call: TRBJ2-5
d_call: NA
cdr3_nt: TGCAGTGCTTCCAGGGGGGGGGCAAAAGAGACCCAGTACTTC
cdr3_aa: CSASRGGAKETQYF

clone_size: NA
v_call: TRBV5-5
j_call: TRBJ1-1
d_call: NA
cdr3_nt: TGTGCCAGCAGTTTACTACGGACTGAAGCTTTCTTT
cdr3_aa: CASSLLRTEAFF

clone_size: NA
v_call: TRBV9
j_call: TRBJ2-7
d_call: TRBD1
cdr3_nt: TGTGCCAGCAGCGTAAAGGGACAGGGGATCTACGAGCAGTACTTC
cdr3_aa: CASSVKGQGIYEQYF

clone_size: NA
v_call: TRBV20-1
j_call: TRBJ2-1
d_call: NA
cdr3_nt: TGCAGTGCCCAGGGCTCCAGCAATGAGCAGTTCTTC
cdr3_aa: CSAQGSSNEQFF

clone_size: few
v_call: TRBV27
j_call: TRBJ2-7
d_call: TRBD1
cdr3_nt: TGTGCCAGCAGTTTAGGGACAGGGAGTAAGTACGAGCAGTACTTC
cdr3_aa: CASSLGTGSKYEQYF

clone_size: NA
v_call: TRBV11-1
j_call: TRBJ2-1
d_call: TRBD2
cdr3_nt: TGTGCCAGCAGCCCGAGGAGAGTAGCGGGAGGTAAATACAATGAGCAGTTCTTC
cdr3_aa: CASSPRRVAGGKYNEQFF

clone_size: many
v_call: TRBV20-1
j_call: TRBJ2-1
d_call: NA
cdr3_nt: TGCAGTGCTTCCAGCCGGAATGAGCAGTTCTTC
cdr3_aa: CSASSRNEQFF

clone_size: few
v_call: TRBV19
j_call: TRBJ2-1
d_call: TRBD2
cdr3_nt: TGTGCCAGTAGTACAAGCCTAGCGGGAGTCTTTGGGAATGAGCAGTTCTTC
cdr3_aa: CASSTSLAGVFGNEQFF

clone_size: many
v_call: TRBV3-1
j_call: TRBJ2-2
d_call: TRBD2
cdr3_nt: TGTGCCACTAGCGGGGACGCCGGGGAGCTGTTTTTT
cdr3_aa: CATSGDAGELFF

clone_size: few
v_call: TRBV5-1
j_call: TRBJ1-1
d_call: NA
cdr3_nt: TGCGCCAGCATCCGGGACCTCGGAACGAACACTGAAGCTTTCTTT
cdr3_aa: CASIRDLGTNTEAFF

clone_size: many
v_call: TRBV30
j_call: TRBJ1-3
d_call: NA
cdr3_nt: TGTGCCTGGGGTACAGGGTTTGCTGGAAACACCATATATTTT
cdr3_aa: CAWGTGFAGNTIYF

clone_size: few
v_call: TRBV6-2/TRBV6-3
j_call: TRBJ2-1
d_call: TRBD1
cdr3_nt: TGTGCCAGCAGTTACTCTCGGACAGGCCAAGTAGGTGATGAGCAGTTCTTC
cdr3_aa: CASSYSRTGQVGDEQFF

clone_size: many
v_call: TRBV5-1
j_call: TRBJ2-4
d_call: NA
cdr3_nt: TGCGCCAGCAGCTTGAGTCCGGGGCTCGGGAACATTCAGTACTTC
cdr3_aa: CASSLSPGLGNIQYF

clone_size: NA
v_call: TRBV28
j_call: TRBJ2-5
d_call: TRBD2
cdr3_nt: TGTGCCAGCAGTTCACTAGCGGGGGGGAGGGAGACCCAGTACTTC
cdr3_aa: CASSSLAGGRETQYF

clone_size: many
v_call: TRBV10-3
j_call: TRBJ1-1
d_call: NA
cdr3_nt: TGTGCCATCACCCGAAATGGGGCTGAAGCTTTCTTT
cdr3_aa: CAITRNGAEAFF

clone_size: NA
v_call: TRBV7-2
j_call: TRBJ2-3
d_call: NA
cdr3_nt: TGTGCCAGCAGCTCGGGCCCACCGCAGTATTTT
cdr3_aa: CASSSGPPQYF

clone_size: NA
v_call: TRBV29-1
j_call: TRBJ2-5
d_call: TRBD2
cdr3_nt: TGCAGCGGGATCCTAGCGGGGAGCGTAGGAGAGACCCAGTACTTC
cdr3_aa: CSGILAGSVGETQYF

clone_size: few
v_call: TRBV20-1
j_call: TRBJ2-3
d_call: NA
cdr3_nt: TGCAGTGCTAGGGGACGGATAGGAGATACGCAGTATTTT
cdr3_aa: CSARGRIGDTQYF

clone_size: many
v_call: TRBV5-1
j_call: TRBJ2-7
d_call: TRBD2
cdr3_nt: TGCGCCAGCAGCTTAGCTAGCGGGGTCTACGAGCAGTACTTC
cdr3_aa: CASSLASGVYEQYF

clone_size: few
v_call: TRBV6-1
j_call: TRBJ2-5
d_call: TRBD1
cdr3_nt: TGTGCCACTGCGAACAGGGGTGCCCCAGGGGAGACCCAGTACTTC
cdr3_aa: CATANRGAPGETQYF

clone_size: few
v_call: TRBV12-3/TRBV12-4
j_call: TRBJ1-1
d_call: NA
cdr3_nt: TGTGCCAGCAGAAGACAGTCCGTGAACACTGAAGCTTTCTTT
cdr3_aa: CASRRQSVNTEAFF

clone_size: many
v_call: TRBV12-3/TRBV12-4
j_call: TRBJ1-5
d_call: TRBD1
cdr3_nt: TGTGCCAGCAGTTTAGCGAGCAGGGGGCTTGGTCAGCCCCAGCATTTT
cdr3_aa: CASSLASRGLGQPQHF

clone_size: many
v_call: TRBV5-1
j_call: TRBJ2-2
d_call: TRBD2
cdr3_nt: TGCGCCAGCAGCTTGGCTAGGACTAGTGACACCGGGGAGCTGTTTTTT
cdr3_aa: CASSLARTSDTGELFF

clone_size: few
v_call: TRBV29-1
j_call: TRBJ1-2
d_call: NA
cdr3_nt: TGCAGCGTTGGTGGACAGATCTATGGCTACACCTTC
cdr3_aa: CSVGGQIYGYTF

clone_size: few
v_call: TRBV7-2
j_call: TRBJ2-7
d_call: TRBD2
cdr3_nt: TGTGCCAGCAGCGCCTACCCCCGGGGACTAGCGGATTACGAGCAGTACTTC
cdr3_aa: CASSAYPRGLADYEQYF

clone_size: many
v_call: TRBV20-1
j_call: TRBJ1-4
d_call: NA
cdr3_nt: TGCAGTGCTAGGGGGGACATTGCAACTAATGAAAAACTGTTTTTT
cdr3_aa: CSARGDIATNEKLFF

clone_size: few
v_call: TRBV28
j_call: TRBJ2-7
d_call: NA
cdr3_nt: TGTGCCAGCAGTTTGGGGAACTTTTACGAGCAGTACTTC
cdr3_aa: CASSLGNFYEQYF

clone_size: few
v_call: TRBV6-1
j_call: TRBJ2-7
d_call: NA
cdr3_nt: TGTGCCAGCAGTGATTACAGGGATTACGAGCAGTACTTC
cdr3_aa: CASSDYRDYEQYF